This record concerns one T cell receptor beta chain sequence. What it recognizes is unknown. The sample originates from a study of T cell responses to AZD1222 COVID-19 vaccine. The method was immunoSEQ multiplex PCR; TCRdb's version includes in-frame clones alone and lacks a portion of them. The sample lists about 170,000 clones, just over 90% occurring once. Broader study findings: In the spike-specific TCR repertoire, nearly half reportedly target unmutated variant regions. Donors in the cohort were predominantly white British and more often female, and clonal diversity was possibly underestimated. At study baseline, merely about 6 AZD1222 recipients were seropositive. Sampled repertoires all dated from after the peak T cell response.

The germline CDR1 and CDR2 sequences are WSHSY and SAAADI. V lost 7 bases and J lost 4, with 16 bases in between. This CDR3 contains 14 residues. V usage is TRBV10-2 and J usage is TRBJ1-1, with D maybe TRBD1 (6 bases). Specimen: peripheral blood, collected on day 0 of AZD1222 vaccination. This TCR came from an adult in good health. The CDR3 loop is CASTIKGVSTEAFF. The DNA of the CDR3 is TGCGCCAGCACGATTAAGGGGGTGAGCACTGAAGCTTTCTTT.